Described below is a single TCR beta chain sequence and its context. What it binds is not known. The data were obtained in a study of T cells in tuberculosis. Study findings and constraints: GMM-specific TCRs were nearer to active tuberculosis alpha repertoires, suggesting expansion.

Assay: immunoSEQ multiplex PCR; the TCRdb copy retains only in-frame clones and omits some. Here the sample spans fewer than 55,000 clones, over 90% being singletons. Specified time point: new active TB diagnosis, blood taken before or within 7 days of starting treatment. The V gene's germline CDR1 is MNHEY and CDR2 SMNVEV (reference sequence). This CDR3 has 15 residues. With 3 bases clipped from V and 3 bases from J, the junction kept 0 bases outside the gene matches. This receptor was taken from an adult with tuberculosis. This sample comprised PBMCs, obtained at tuberculosis diagnosis. The J gene is TRBJ2-1, the V gene TRBV27; 12 bases agree with TRBD2. DNA of the CDR3: TGTGCCAGCAGTTTGGGACTAGCGGGCTACAATGAGCAGTTCTTC. Encoded protein: CASSLGLAGYNEQFF.